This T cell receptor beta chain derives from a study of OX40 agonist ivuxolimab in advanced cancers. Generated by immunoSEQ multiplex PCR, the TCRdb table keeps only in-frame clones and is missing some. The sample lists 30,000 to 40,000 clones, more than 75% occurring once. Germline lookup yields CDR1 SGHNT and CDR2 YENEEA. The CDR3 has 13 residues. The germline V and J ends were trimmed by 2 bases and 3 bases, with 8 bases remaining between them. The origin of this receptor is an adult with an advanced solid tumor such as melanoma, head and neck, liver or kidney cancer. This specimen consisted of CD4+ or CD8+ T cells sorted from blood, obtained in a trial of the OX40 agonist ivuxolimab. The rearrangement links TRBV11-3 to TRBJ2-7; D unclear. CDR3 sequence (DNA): TGTGCCAGCAGCTTAAGATCCGGCTACGAGCAGTACTTC. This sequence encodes CASSLRSGYEQYF. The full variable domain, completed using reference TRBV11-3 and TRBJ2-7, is EAGVVQSPRYKIIEKKQPVAFWCNPISGHNTLYWYLQNLGQGPELLIRYENEEAVDDSQLPKDRFSAERLKGVDSTLKIQPAELGDSAVYLCASSLRSGYEQYFGPGTRLTVT.